These T cell receptor beta chains were read from a single sample in a study of cytomegalovirus exposure and HLA in healthy donors. This table comes from immunoSEQ multiplex PCR, and its TCRdb copy is limited to in-frame clones, with some not included. The profile shows under 150,000 clones, roughly 80% of them singletons. The sample taken for sequencing was PBMCs. The receptors were sampled from a woman aged 45-65 years in good health and CMV-seropositive. The CDR3 runs from the conserved cysteine through the conserved F or W. A D gene is named only where the DNA matches it firmly. Some rows have no size entry. The others give once, few or many, or a class for an expanded clone.

>TRBV6-5|TRBJ2-5|.|.
TGTGCCAGCAGTCCCCGGGACTACCAAGAGACCCAGTACTTC
CASSPRDYQETQYF
>TRBV5-1|TRBJ2-1|TRBD1|.
TGCGCCAGCAACCAATTGGACAGGGGGCCCGCGGCCTACAATGAGCAGTTCTTC
CASNQLDRGPAAYNEQFF
>TRBV6-6|TRBJ2-7|.|many
TGTGCCAGCAGTTACTCCTCAGGTCTCTACGAGCAGTACTTC
CASSYSSGLYEQYF
>TRBV7-6|TRBJ1-3|.|.
TGTGCCAGCAGCTTAGCGGCAGGACTGTACTCTGGAAACACCATATATTTT
CASSLAAGLYSGNTIYF
>TRBV6-1|TRBJ1-4|TRBD1|.
TGTGCCAGCAGTGAGAACCCGGGACAGACCCTAATAGGGAGGTTGTTTTTT
CASSENPGQTLIGRLFF
>TRBV29-1|TRBJ2-7|.|.
TGCAGCGTTGTAAAGACAGGAATCTCCTACGAGCAGTACTTC
CSVVKTGISYEQYF
>TRBV18|TRBJ2-4|TRBD2|few
TGTGCCAGCTCACCCGGACTAGCGGTCCTAATGGGAGCCAAAAACATTCAGTACTTC
CASSPGLAVLMGAKNIQYF
>TRBV7-2|TRBJ2-3|TRBD1|.
TGTGCCAGCAGTTGGCAGGGGGCTGTCACAGATACGCAGTATTTT
CASSWQGAVTDTQYF
>TRBV6-6|TRBJ1-2|TRBD1|.
TGTGCCAGCAGTTACAGGGACAGGGCCAACTATGGCTACACCTTC
CASSYRDRANYGYTF
>TRBV4-1|TRBJ1-1|.|.
TGCGCCAGCAGCCCCTTGGGAGCCCCAGCCCTGAACACTGAAGCTTTCTTT
CASSPLGAPALNTEAFF
>TRBV11-2|TRBJ2-2|.|.
TGTGCCAGCACCCCAGGGGACCGGGAGCTGTTTTTT
CASTPGDRELFF
>TRBV4-1|TRBJ2-7|TRBD2|.
TGCGCCAGCAGCCGGATTCTAGCGGAAAAATACGAGCAGTACTTC
CASSRILAEKYEQYF
>TRBV2|TRBJ1-6|.|.
TGTGCCAGCAGTGGCGGCGAGTCACCCCTCCACTTT
CASSGGESPLHF
>TRBV30|TRBJ1-4|TRBD1|.
TGTGCCTGGAGTTATTCGGACAGGTATAATGAAAAACTGTTTTTT
CAWSYSDRYNEKLFF
>TRBV4-1|TRBJ2-7|TRBD2|.
TGCGCCAGCAGCCAAGGGGTTAGCGGGAACAGATACGAGCAGTACTTC
CASSQGVSGNRYEQYF
>TRBV7-3|TRBJ2-1|TRBD2|.
TGTGCCAGCAGCTTAATGGGGGGGGTTGGCTACAATGAGCAGTTCTTC
CASSLMGGVGYNEQFF
>TRBV29-1|TRBJ2-7|TRBD2|.
TGCAGCGTTGCCCTCGTAGCGGGAGAAGGAGGCTACGAGCAGTACTTC
CSVALVAGEGGYEQYF
>TRBV6-5|TRBJ2-2|.|.
TGTGCCAGCAACGGACAATTAGAAGGGGAGCTGTTTTTT
CASNGQLEGELFF
>TRBV4-3|TRBJ1-4|.|.
TGCGCCAGCAGCCAAGGGACAACAACTAATGAAAAACTGTTTTTT
CASSQGTTTNEKLFF
>TRBV13|TRBJ2-1|.|.
TGTGCCAGCAGCTTCGGGACTGACAATGAGCAGTTCTTC
CASSFGTDNEQFF
>TRBV23-1|TRBJ1-3|.|.
TGCGCCAGCAGTCAAAATCGTCGTATACCTAACTCTGGAAACACCATATATTTT
CASSQNRRIPNSGNTIYF
>TRBV5-4|TRBJ2-1|.|.
TGTGCCAGCAATAGTAACCCTATGGGCAACAATGAGCAGTTCTTC
CASNSNPMGNNEQFF
>TRBV27|TRBJ2-1|TRBD1|.
TGTGCCAGAACACAGACAGGGGGCGAAGGTGATGAGCAGTTCTTC
CARTQTGGEGDEQFF